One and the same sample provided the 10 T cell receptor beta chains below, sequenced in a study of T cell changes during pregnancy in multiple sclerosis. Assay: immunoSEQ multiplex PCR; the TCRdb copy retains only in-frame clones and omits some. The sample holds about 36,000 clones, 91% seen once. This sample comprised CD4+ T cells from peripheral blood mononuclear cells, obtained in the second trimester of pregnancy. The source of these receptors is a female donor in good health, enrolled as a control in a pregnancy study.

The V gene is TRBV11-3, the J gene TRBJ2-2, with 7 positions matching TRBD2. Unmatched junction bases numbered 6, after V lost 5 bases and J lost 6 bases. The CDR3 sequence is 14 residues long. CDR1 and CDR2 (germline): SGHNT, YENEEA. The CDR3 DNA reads TGTGCCAGCAGCCTGGGAGGGCGAGCCGGGGAGCTGTTTTTT. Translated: CASSLGGRAGELFF.

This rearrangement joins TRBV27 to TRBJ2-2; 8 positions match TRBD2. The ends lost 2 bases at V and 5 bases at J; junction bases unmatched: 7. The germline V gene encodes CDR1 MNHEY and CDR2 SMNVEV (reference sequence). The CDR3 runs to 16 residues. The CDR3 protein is CASSLTSGRGTGELFF. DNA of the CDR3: TGTGCCAGCAGTTTAACCTCCGGGAGGGGGACCGGGGAGCTGTTTTTT.

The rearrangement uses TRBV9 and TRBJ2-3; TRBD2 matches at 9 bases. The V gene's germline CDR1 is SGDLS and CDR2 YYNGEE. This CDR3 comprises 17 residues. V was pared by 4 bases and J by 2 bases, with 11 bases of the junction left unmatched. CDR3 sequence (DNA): TGTGCCAGCAGCCCTTATTTAGCGGGGGCCGCCACAGATACGCAGTATTTT. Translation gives CASSPYLAGAATDTQYF.

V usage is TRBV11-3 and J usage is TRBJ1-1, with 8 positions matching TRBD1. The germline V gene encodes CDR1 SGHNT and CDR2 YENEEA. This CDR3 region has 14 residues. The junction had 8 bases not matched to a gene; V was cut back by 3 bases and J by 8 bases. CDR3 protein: CASSLDQGAREAFF. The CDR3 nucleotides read TGTGCCAGCAGCTTGGACCAGGGGGCGCGGGAAGCTTTCTTT.

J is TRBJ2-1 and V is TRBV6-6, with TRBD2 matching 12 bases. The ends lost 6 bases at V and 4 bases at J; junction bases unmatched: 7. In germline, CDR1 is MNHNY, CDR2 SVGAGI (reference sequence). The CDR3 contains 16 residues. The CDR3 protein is CASSNQLAGGYNEQFF. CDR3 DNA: TGTGCCAGCAGCAATCAACTAGCGGGGGGATACAATGAGCAGTTCTTC.

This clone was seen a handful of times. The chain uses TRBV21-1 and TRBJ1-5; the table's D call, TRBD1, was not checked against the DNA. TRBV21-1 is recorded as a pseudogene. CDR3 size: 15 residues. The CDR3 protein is CASSKGIGGGQPQHF. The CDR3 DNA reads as TGTGCCAGCAGCAAGGGGATAGGGGGCGGCCAGCCCCAGCATTTT.

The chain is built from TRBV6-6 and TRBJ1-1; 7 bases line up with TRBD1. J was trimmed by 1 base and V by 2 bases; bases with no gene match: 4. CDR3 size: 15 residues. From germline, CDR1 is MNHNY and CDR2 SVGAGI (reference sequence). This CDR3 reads CASSYQGDQNTEAFF. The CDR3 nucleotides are TGTGCCAGCAGTTACCAGGGGGACCAGAACACTGAAGCTTTCTTT.

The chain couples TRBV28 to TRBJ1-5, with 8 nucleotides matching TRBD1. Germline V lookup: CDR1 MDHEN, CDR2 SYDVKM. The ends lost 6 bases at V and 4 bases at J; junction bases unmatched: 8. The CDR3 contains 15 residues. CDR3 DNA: TGTGCCAGCAGGATGACAGGGGTCCAAAATCAGCCCCAGCATTTT. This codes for CASRMTGVQNQPQHF.

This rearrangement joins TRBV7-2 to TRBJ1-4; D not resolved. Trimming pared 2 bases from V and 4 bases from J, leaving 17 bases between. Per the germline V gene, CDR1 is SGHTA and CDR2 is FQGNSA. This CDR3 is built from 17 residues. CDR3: CASSLSTASALNEKLFF. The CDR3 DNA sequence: TGTGCCAGCAGCTTAAGTACAGCCTCGGCTCTTAATGAAAAACTGTTTTTT.

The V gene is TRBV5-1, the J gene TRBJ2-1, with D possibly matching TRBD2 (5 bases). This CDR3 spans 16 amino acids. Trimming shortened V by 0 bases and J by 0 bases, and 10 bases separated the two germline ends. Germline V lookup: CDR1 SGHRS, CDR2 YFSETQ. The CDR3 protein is CASSLESGSSYNEQFF. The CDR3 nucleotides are TGCGCCAGCAGCTTGGAGAGCGGCAGCTCCTACAATGAGCAGTTCTTC.